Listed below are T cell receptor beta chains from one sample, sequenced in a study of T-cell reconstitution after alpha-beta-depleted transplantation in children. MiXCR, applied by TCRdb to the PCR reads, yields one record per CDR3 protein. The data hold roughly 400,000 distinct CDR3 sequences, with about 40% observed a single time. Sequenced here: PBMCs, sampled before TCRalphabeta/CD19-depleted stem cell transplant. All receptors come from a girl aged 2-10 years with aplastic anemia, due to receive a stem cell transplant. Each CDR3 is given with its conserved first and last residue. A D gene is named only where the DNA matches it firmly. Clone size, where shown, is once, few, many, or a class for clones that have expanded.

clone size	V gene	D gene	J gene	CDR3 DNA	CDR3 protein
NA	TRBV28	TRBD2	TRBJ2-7	TGTGCCAGCACGATCGGGGGGGGCCTCTCCTACGAGCAGTACTTC	CASTIGGGLSYEQYF
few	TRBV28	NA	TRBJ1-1	TGTGCCAGCAGTTTATTCTCAGAGACTGAAGCTTTCTTT	CASSLFSETEAFF
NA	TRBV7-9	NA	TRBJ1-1	TGTGCCAGCAGCTTACCGGGGGCCACTGAAGCTTTCTTT	CASSLPGATEAFF
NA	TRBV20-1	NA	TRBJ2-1	TGCAGTGCCTACTCTAGCGACTACAATGAGCAGTTCTTC	CSAYSSDYNEQFF
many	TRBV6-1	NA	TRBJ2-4	TGTGCCAGCAGTGAATGGGGAAAGGAAAACATTCAGTACTTC	CASSEWGKENIQYF
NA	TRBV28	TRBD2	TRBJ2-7	TGTGCCAGCACCGACGGGTTAGCGGGGGGATCCTACGAGCAGTACTTC	CASTDGLAGGSYEQYF
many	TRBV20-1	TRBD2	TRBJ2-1	TGCAGTGCTGCTACTAGCGGGGGAGAGAATGAGCAGTTCTTC	CSAATSGGENEQFF
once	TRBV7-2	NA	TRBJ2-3	TGTGCCAGCAGCCAGTCCCGGGATACGCAGTATTTT	CASSQSRDTQYF
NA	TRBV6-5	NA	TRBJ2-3	TGTGCCAGCAGTGGGGTGGAAGATACGCAGTATTTT	CASSGVEDTQYF
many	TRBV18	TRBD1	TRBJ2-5	TGTGCCAGCTCACCAAACAGGGGGAGTCAAGAGACCCAGTACTTC	CASSPNRGSQETQYF
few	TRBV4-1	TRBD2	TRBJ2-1	TGCGCCAGCAGCCAAGCGTGGGGCGGGAGGGCCGGGGGAAATGAGCAGTTCTTC	CASSQAWGGRAGGNEQFF
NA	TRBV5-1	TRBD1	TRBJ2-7	TGCTCCAGCAGCCACGTCCCGGGACAGCTCTACGAGCAGTACTTC	CSSSHVPGQLYEQYF
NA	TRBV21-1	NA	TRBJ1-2	TGTGCCAGCAGCAAAGTGGGGGGTGAAGTAAGGGACTATGGCTACACCTTC	CASSKVGGEVRDYGYTF
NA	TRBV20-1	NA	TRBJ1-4	TGCAGTGCTAGAGATTCAGGGACTAATGAAAAACTGTTTTTT	CSARDSGTNEKLFF
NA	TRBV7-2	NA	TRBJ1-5	TGTGCCAGCAGCTTAGACCCGAGTGGAAATCAGCCCCAGCATTTT	CASSLDPSGNQPQHF
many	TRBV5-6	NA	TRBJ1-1	TGTGCCAGCAGCCCTGGCGGGGTGACCTATTCTTTCTTT	CASSPGGVTYSFF
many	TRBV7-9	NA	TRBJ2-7	TGTGCCAGCAGCTCCCAGGACAGCCAGGTCTACGAGCAGTACTTC	CASSSQDSQVYEQYF
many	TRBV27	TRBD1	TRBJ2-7	TGTGCCAGCAGTCCACTCGGGACAGCTTCCTACGAGCAGTACTTC	CASSPLGTASYEQYF
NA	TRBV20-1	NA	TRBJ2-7	TGCAGTGGTATGGACAGTATGTACGAGCAGTACTTC	CSGMDSMYEQYF
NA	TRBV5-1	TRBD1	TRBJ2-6	TGCGCCAGCAGCTTCGGACAGGGGGCCGGGGCCAACGTCCTGACTTTC	CASSFGQGAGANVLTF
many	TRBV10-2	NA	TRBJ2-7	TGCGCCAGCAGTGATTACGAGGCCCTCGGAATCGACGAGCAGTACTTC	CASSDYEALGIDEQYF
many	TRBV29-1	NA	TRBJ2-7	TGCAGCGTTGAAGAGGGTCAGGGACAATTCGACGAGCAGTACTTC	CSVEEGQGQFDEQYF
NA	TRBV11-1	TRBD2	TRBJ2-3	TGTGCCAGCAGCCTTGGGGCGGGCGGGAGCATTCGCACAGATACGCAGTATTTT	CASSLGAGGSIRTDTQYF
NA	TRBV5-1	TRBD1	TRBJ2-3	TGCGCCAGCAGCGGGGACAGGGGCGCAGATACGCAGTCTTTT	CASSGDRGADTQSF
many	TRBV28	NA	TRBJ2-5	TGTGCCAGCAGTTTACCCCGTGGGAGGCGGGAGACCCAGTACTTC	CASSLPRGRRETQYF
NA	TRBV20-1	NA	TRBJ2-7	TGCAGTGCTAGCTCAACCCCGGAGGGGGAGCAGTACTTC	CSASSTPEGEQYF
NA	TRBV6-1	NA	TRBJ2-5	TGTGCCAGCAACTCCCGCCGGGAGCCCCAAGAGACCCAGTACTTC	CASNSRREPQETQYF
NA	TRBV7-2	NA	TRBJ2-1	TGTGCCAGCAGCTTGGGGGGCTTACCAGTGGGTGAGCAGTTCTTC	CASSLGGLPVGEQFF
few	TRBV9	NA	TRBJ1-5	TGTGCCAGCAGCGCCGAAGAGGGCATCAATCAGCCCCAGCATTTT	CASSAEEGINQPQHF
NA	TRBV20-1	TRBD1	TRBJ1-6	TGCAGTGCTAGAGCACCGGGACAGGGGTTCTCACCCCTCCACTTT	CSARAPGQGFSPLHF
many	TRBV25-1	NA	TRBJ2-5	TGTGCCAGCAGTGGGGGGCCCGAGACCCAGTACTTC	CASSGGPETQYF
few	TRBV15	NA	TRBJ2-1	TGTGCCACCAGCAGGCGCGGTACGGATGAGCAGTTCTTC	CATSRRGTDEQFF
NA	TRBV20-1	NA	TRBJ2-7	TGCAGTCCCTCCGGGGACTCCTACGAGCAGTACTTC	CSPSGDSYEQYF
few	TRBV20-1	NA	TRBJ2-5	TGCAGTGCCCAGGACCCGATCCTGCACGAGACCCAGTACTTC	CSAQDPILHETQYF
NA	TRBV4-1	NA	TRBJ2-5	TGCGCCAGCAGCCGAGTGCCCGGGCCGTCGGGGACAGAGACCCAGTACTTC	CASSRVPGPSGTETQYF
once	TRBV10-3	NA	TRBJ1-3	TGTGCCATCAGCGAGAGGGTGGCCTTAGGAAACACCATATATTTT	CAISERVALGNTIYF